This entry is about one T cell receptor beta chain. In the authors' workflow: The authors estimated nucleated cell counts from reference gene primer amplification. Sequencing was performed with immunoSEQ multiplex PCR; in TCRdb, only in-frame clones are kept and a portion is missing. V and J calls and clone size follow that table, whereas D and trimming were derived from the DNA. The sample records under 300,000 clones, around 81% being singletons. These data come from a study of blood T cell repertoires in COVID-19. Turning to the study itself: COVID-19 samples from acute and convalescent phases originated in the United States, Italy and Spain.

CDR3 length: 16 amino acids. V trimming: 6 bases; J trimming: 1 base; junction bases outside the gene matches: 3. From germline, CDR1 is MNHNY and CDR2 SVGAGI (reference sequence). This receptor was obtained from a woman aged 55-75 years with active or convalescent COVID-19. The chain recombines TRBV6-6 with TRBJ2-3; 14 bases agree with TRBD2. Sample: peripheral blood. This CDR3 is CASRMGLAGGTDTQYF. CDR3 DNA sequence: TGTGCCAGCAGGATGGGACTAGCGGGGGGCACAGATACGCAGTATTTT.